The 5 T cell receptor beta chains reported below all come from one sample, sequenced in a study of sequential checkpoint blockade in melanoma. TCRdb's table, derived via immunoSEQ multiplex PCR, lists solely in-frame clones and lacks some. The sample shows about 37,000 clones, roughly a third of them seen only once. This sample's treatment: randomized to nivolumab then ipilimumab (arm A) or the reverse (arm B). The sample in question was tumor tissue (inferred from file names), obtained from a patient given nivolumab and ipilimumab in sequence. Receptors were obtained from a human donor with melanoma.

This clone appeared a few times. The chain is built from TRBV19 and TRBJ2-1; no firm D call. V lost 2 bases to trimming and J lost 10 bases, with 9 bases between them. The CDR3 is made up of 12 amino acids. Germline values: CDR1 LNHDA, CDR2 SQIVND (reference sequence). The DNA for the CDR3 is TGTGCCAGTAGTATACAAGCGTACGAGCAGTTCTTC. This gives the protein CASSIQAYEQFF.

The gene calls are TRBV19 and TRBJ2-7; 16 bases match TRBD2. The CDR3 length is 18 residues. Unmatched junction bases numbered 8, after V lost 1 base and J lost 5 bases. Germline loops: CDR1 LNHDA, CDR2 SQIVND (reference sequence). The CDR3 loop is CASSIAPGTSGGAHEQYF. The CDR3 nucleotides read TGTGCCAGTAGTATAGCCCCGGGGACTAGCGGGGGGGCCCACGAGCAGTACTTC.

The V and J genes are TRBV19 and TRBJ2-5; 7 nucleotides align to TRBD1. The germline CDR1 and CDR2 sequences are LNHDA and SQIVND (reference sequence). V shed 0 bases, J shed 2 bases, and the junction held 9 bases outside the gene matches. The CDR3 spans 17 residues. The CDR3 region has the DNA TGTGCCAGTAGTATAGATGGATCGACAGGGTTTCAAGAGACCCAGTACTTC. Its protein product is CASSIDGSTGFQETQYF.

The rearrangement joins TRBV18 to TRBJ2-3, with D possibly TRBD1 on 6 matching bases. The CDR3 runs 14 residues. Looked up from germline, CDR1 is KGHSH and CDR2 is LQKENI. Trimming took 0 bases from V and 3 from J, leaving 7 bases between them. The CDR3 loop is CASSPPGATDTQYF. CDR3 coding DNA: TGTGCCAGCTCACCACCGGGGGCGACAGATACGCAGTATTTT.

The rearrangement joins TRBV29-1 to TRBJ2-3; 13 bases agree with TRBD2. V lost 6 bases, J lost 1 base, and 4 bases stayed unmatched. This CDR3 contains 15 residues. Germline CDR1 is SQVTM and CDR2 is ANQGSEA. The CDR3 bases are TGCAGCGTGGAGGGGACTAGCGGGGGCACAGATACGCAGTATTTT. Protein sequence: CSVEGTSGGTDTQYF.